The T cell receptor (beta chain) described here comes from a study of T cell changes during pregnancy in multiple sclerosis. The table came from immunoSEQ multiplex PCR; TCRdb's copy has only in-frame clones and leaves some out. The data show more than 70,000 clones, roughly 92% seen once. The V segment lost 4 bases and the J segment 5 bases; nucleotides outside the gene matches: 12. Germline lookup yields CDR1 SGHTA and CDR2 FQGNSA. This CDR3 is 16 amino acids long. The sequence was obtained from a female donor with multiple sclerosis, enrolled in a pregnancy study. The chain recombines TRBV7-2 with TRBJ1-2; 8 bases fit TRBD1. The sequencing used peripheral blood, collected before pregnancy. The CDR3 DNA reads TGTGCCAGCAGCTATGCCACAGGGGGTGTGGGGTATGGCTACACCTTC. It encodes CASSYATGGVGYGYTF.